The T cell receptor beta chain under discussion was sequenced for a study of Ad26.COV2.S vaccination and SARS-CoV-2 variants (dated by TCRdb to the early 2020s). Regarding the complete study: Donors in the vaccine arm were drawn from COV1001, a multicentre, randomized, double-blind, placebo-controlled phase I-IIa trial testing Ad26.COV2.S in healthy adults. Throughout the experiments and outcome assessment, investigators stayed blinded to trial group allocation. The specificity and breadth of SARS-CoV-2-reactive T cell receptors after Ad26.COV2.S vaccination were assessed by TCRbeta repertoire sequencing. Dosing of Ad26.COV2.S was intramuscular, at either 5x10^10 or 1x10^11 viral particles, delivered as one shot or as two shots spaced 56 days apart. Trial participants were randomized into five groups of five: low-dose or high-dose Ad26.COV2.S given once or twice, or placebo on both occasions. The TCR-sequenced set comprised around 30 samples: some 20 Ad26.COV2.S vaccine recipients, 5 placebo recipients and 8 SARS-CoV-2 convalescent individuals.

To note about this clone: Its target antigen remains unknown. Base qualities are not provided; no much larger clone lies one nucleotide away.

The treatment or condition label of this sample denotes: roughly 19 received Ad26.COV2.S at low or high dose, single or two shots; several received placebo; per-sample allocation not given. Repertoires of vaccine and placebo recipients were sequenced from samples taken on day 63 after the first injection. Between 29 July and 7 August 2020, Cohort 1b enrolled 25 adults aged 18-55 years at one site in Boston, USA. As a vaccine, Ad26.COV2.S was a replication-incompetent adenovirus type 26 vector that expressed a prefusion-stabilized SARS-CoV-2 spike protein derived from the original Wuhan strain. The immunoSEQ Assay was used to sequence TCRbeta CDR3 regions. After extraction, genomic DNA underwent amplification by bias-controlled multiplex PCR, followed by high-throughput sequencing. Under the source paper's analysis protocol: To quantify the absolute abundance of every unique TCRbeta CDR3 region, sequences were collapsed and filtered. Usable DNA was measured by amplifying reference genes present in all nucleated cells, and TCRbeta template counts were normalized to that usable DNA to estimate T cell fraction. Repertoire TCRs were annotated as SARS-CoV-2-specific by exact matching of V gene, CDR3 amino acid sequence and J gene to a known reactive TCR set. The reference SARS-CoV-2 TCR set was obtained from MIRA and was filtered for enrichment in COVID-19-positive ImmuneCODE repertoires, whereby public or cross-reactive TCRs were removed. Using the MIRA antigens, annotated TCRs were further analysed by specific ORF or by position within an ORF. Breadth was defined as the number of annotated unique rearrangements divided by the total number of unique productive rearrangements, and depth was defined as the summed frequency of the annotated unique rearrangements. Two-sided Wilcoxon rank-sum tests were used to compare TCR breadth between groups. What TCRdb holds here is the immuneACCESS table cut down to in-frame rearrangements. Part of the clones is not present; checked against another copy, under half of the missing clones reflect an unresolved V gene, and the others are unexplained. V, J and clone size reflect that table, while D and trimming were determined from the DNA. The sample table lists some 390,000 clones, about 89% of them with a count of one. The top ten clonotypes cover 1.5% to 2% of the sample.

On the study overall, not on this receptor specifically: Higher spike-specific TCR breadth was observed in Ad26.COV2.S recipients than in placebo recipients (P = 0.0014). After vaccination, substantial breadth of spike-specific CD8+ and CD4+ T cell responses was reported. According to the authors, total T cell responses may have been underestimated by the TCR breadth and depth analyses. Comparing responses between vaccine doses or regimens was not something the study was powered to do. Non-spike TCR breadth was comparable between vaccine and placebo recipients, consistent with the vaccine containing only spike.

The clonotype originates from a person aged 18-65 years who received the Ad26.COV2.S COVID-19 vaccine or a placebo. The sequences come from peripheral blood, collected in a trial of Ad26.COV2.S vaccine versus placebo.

The CDR3 here reads CASSFGRVQETQYF. The DNA reads as follows: TGTGCCAGCAGCTTTGGTCGGGTGCAAGAGACCCAGTACTTC. Rearrangement joined TRBV11-2 to TRBJ2-5; a confident D gene designation cannot be given. CDR1 and CDR2 (SGHAT, FQNNGV) derive from the germline V gene. V sheds 3 bases and J sheds 2 bases, leaving 10 bases between their ends. Counted from cysteine to phenylalanine, this CDR3 has 14 amino acids. Just CDR3 DNA is preserved here, 42 bases in frame from base 1. Here the CDR3 is joined to the reference TRBV11-2 and TRBJ2-5 genes, and the full variable domain is: EAGVAQSPRYKIIEKRQSVAFWCNPISGHATLYWYQQILGQGPKLLIQFQNNGVVDDSQLPKDRFSAERLKGVDSTLKIQPAKLEDSAVYLCASSFGRVQETQYFGPGTRLLVL.